Listed here are 17 T cell receptor beta chains from one sample, sequenced in a study of glioma-infiltrating T cells. The iRepertoire nested amplicon-rescue multiplex PCR amplified TCR alpha and beta CDR3s from RNA. MiXCR, applied by TCRdb to the multiplex PCR reads, yields one record per CDR3 protein. The profile covers about 180,000 distinct CDR3 sequences, with more than 35% appearing a single time and over 4% taken by the ten largest. Sequencing was done on a sample of glioma tissue, nonneoplastic brain tissue, or PBMCs (not recorded which). Receptor source: a human donor with low-grade glioma or glioblastoma, undergoing nonglioma brain surgery, or in good health (not recorded which).

A word on this clonotype: Just one base apart from a much larger clone, this may be a read error. The J gene is TRBJ1-1, the V gene TRBV10-2; maybe TRBD1 (6 bases). This CDR3 contains 13 residues. Germline CDR1 and CDR2: WSHSY and SAAADI. Written as DNA, the CDR3 is TGTGCCATCCAAACAGGGACGAACACTGAAGCTTTCTTT. Encoded protein: CAIQTGTNTEAFF.

This clonotype has a handful of counts. The V call is TRBV5-4, the J call TRBJ1-5; D call uncertain. The CDR3 is made up of 14 amino acids. V was cut by 4 bases and J by 0 bases, with 8 bases left in between. The germline V gene has CDR1 SGHNT and CDR2 YYREEE (reference sequence). Here the CDR3 DNA reads TGTGCCAGCAGCGACCGTAATAGCAATCAGCCCCAGCATTTT. Encoded protein: CASSDRNSNQPQHF.

This clonotype was detected ten times or more. V is TRBV7-9 and J is TRBJ2-7; D not certain. Germline V gives CDR1 SEHNR, CDR2 FQNEAQ (reference sequence). This CDR3 has 14 amino acids. V was shortened by 1 base and J by 6 bases, with 13 bases between the two germline ends. The CDR3 reads CASSLDTVGGEQYF. CDR3 DNA sequence: TGTGCCAGCAGCTTAGACACGGTGGGCGGCGAGCAGTACTTC. Variable domain in full (rest from reference TRBV7-9 and TRBJ2-7): DTGVSQNPRHKITKRGQNVTFRCDPISEHNRLYWYRQTLGQGPEFLTYFQNEAQLEKSRLLSDRFSAERPKGSFSTLEIQRTEQGDSAMYLCASSLDTVGGEQYFGPGTRLTVT.

This clonotype was seen more than once but under ten times. The V and J genes are TRBV12-3 or TRBV12-4 and TRBJ2-7, with no clear D. Trimming cost V 6 bases and J 5 bases, with 8 bases left between them. The CDR3 is 11 amino acids. This chain's CDR3 is CASSRWDEQYF. CDR3 nucleotide sequence: TGTGCCAGCAGCAGGTGGGACGAGCAGTACTTC.

A word on this clonotype: A junction end diverges from the germline sequence, so it may reflect a read error. This chain links TRBV3-1 with TRBJ1-2; no reliable D call. The germline gives CDR1 LGHDT, CDR2 YNNKEL (reference sequence). The CDR3 is made up of 14 amino acids. Here the CDR3 reads CASSQTSGSNGCTF. The DNA for the CDR3 is TGTGCCAGCAGCCAAACGTCCGGGAGCAATGGCTGCACCTTC.

V and J are TRBV19 and TRBJ2-1; tentative D call: TRBD1 (6 bases). V was trimmed by 9 bases and J by 7 bases, leaving 16 bases between them. CDR1 and CDR2 (germline): LNHDA, SQIVND (reference sequence). The CDR3 covers 13 residues. The CDR3 spells CASLSRDKNEQFF. The CDR3 nucleotides read TGTGCCAGCCTATCCCGGGACAAAAATGAGCAGTTCTTC.

The rearrangement links TRBV7-9 to TRBJ2-3; D uncertain. This CDR3 is built from 16 residues. V lost 0 bases, J lost 1 base, and 11 bases lay in between. Germline CDR1 SEHNR, CDR2 FQNEAQ (reference sequence). CDR3 protein: CASSLARLLGTDTQYF. The CDR3 DNA sequence: TGTGCCAGCAGCTTAGCCAGGCTTCTGGGCACAGATACGCAGTATTTT.

This clonotype was seen repeatedly, ten times or more. The V gene is TRBV6-4, the J gene TRBJ1-1; D remains ambiguous. V lost 5 bases and J 1 base, leaving 8 bases between the germline ends. Germline V gene lookup returns CDR1 MRHNA and CDR2 SNTAGT. The CDR3 length is 13 residues. In nucleotides, the CDR3 is TGTGCCAGCAGTTCCCAGCAGAACACTGAAGCTTTCTTT. Amino acid sequence: CASSSQQNTEAFF.

This clonotype has a count of ten or more. The rearrangement uses TRBV28 and TRBJ2-7, with D perhaps TRBD2 (6 bases). CDR1 is MDHEN, CDR2 SYDVKM, per germline. Trimming took 8 bases from V and 2 from J, leaving 13 bases between them. This CDR3 is 13 amino acids long. The CDR3 loop is CASLAGPTYEQYF. In DNA, the CDR3 is TGTGCCAGCTTGGCGGGACCAACCTACGAGCAGTACTTC.

Notes on this clonotype: One base away lies a much larger clone, so this may be a sequencing read error. The chain joins TRBV28 to TRBJ2-7; D gene ambiguous. Germline V CDR1 and CDR2: MDHEN, SYDVKM. This CDR3 is built from 13 residues. The CDR3 protein is CASSLDPTYEKYF. The CDR3 nucleotides are TGTGCCAGCAGCCTAGACCCAACCTACGAGAAGTACTTC. Combining the CDR3 with reference TRBV28 and TRBJ2-7 gives the whole variable domain DVKVTQSSRYLVKRTGEKVFLECVQDMDHENMFWYRQDPGLGLRLIYFSYDVKMKEKGDIPEGYSVSREKKERFSLILESASTNQTSMYLCASSLDPTYEKYFGPGTRLTVT.

Many counts were recorded for this clonotype. The V and J genes are TRBV2 and TRBJ1-3; 7 bases map to TRBD1. The germline V gene has CDR1 SNHLY and CDR2 FYNNEI. V dropped 7 bases and J dropped 0; count of bases not matched to a gene: 9. The CDR3 sequence is 16 residues long. CDR3 loop: CASTRGTARSGNTIYF. In DNA, the CDR3 is TGTGCCAGCACCAGGGGGACAGCCCGCTCTGGAAACACCATATATTTT. The variable domain in full, completed from reference TRBV2 and TRBJ1-3, reads EPEVTQTPSHQVTQMGQEVILRCVPISNHLYFYWYRQILGQKVEFLVSFYNNEISEKSEIFDDQFSVERPDGSNFTLKIRSTKLEDSAMYFCASTRGTARSGNTIYFGEGSWLTVV.

This clonotype was detected once. A much more abundant neighbour one base away suggests this may be a read error. V usage is TRBV2 and J usage is TRBJ1-5; no firm D call. V gave up 9 bases and J gave up 7 bases, with 16 bases separating them. CDR1 is SNHLY, CDR2 FYNNEI, per germline. There are 13 residues in the CDR3. CDR3 bases: TGTGCCAGACACGAAGTCACAATGCAGCCCCAGCATTTT. This translates into CARHEVTMQPQHF.

This clonotype was detected once. V gene TRBV19 combines with J gene TRBJ2-3; no definite D call. Germline assignment: CDR1 LNHDA and CDR2 SQIVND (reference sequence). The CDR3 has 14 amino acids. Trimming shortened V by 5 bases and J by 2 bases, and 11 bases separated the two germline ends. In DNA form, the CDR3 reads TGTGCCAGTAGTCTTAACAGAGACACAGATACGCAGTATTTT. Protein product: CASSLNRDTDTQYF.

The CDR3 loop reads CASSLTYHRGTSGTPPNEQYF. For the CDR3, the DNA is TGTGCCAGCAGTCTCACTTACCACCGAGGGACTAGCGGGACCCCCCCCAACGAGCAGTACTTC. This chain connects TRBV27 to TRBJ2-1, with 13 positions matching TRBD2. Judging by the DNA end, TRBJ2-7 fits better; the J call may be wrong. CDR1 is MNHEY, CDR2 SMNVEV, per germline (reference sequence). The CDR3 runs to 21 residues.

The chain carries TRBV2 and TRBJ1-1, with D unclear. CDR3 length: 12 residues. The germline V gene has CDR1 SNHLY and CDR2 FYNNEI. V gave up 8 bases and J gave up 6 bases, with 13 bases separating them. CDR3 nucleotides: TGTGCCAGCTCGGGAGGGTTCTCTGAAGCTTTCTTT. Its protein is CASSGGFSEAFF.

The gene calls are TRBV6-1 and TRBJ1-3; D is unresolved. V was cut by 6 bases and J by 10 bases, with 13 bases left in between. The CDR3 runs to 12 residues. The germline V gene has CDR1 MNHNS and CDR2 SASEGT. Here the CDR3 DNA reads TGTGCCAGCAGCTCCCGGGGTGAAACCATATATTTT. Translated, it gives CASSSRGETIYF.

Details on this clonotype: The germline gene is not matched at one end of the junction; a read error may be the cause. The chain recombines TRBV19 with TRBJ2-7; 8 nucleotides align to TRBD1. The CDR3 extends over 13 amino acids. Germline V gene data show CDR1 as LNHDA and CDR2 as SQIVND (reference sequence). The CDR3 DNA sequence: TGTGACAGTAGTGCGGGACAGGTTTACGAGAAGTACTTC. It translates to CDSSAGQVYEKYF.